The 4 T cell receptor beta chains in this list originate from one sample, sequenced in a study of shared clonotypes between healthy human individuals. The repertoire was sequenced with immunoSEQ multiplex PCR; TCRdb's copy has only in-frame clones and lacks some. Counted here are about 2.5 million clones, 85% to 95% occurring once; the ten biggest clones make up 0.3% to 0.45%. Sequenced material: naive CD4+ T cells from PBMCs. Subset meaning: CD45RA+ positively selected. These receptors all come from a man aged 18 to 29 in good health. Some clones in this sample may be carry-over from other donors' samples.

V gene TRBV28 combines with J gene TRBJ2-1; no definite D call. The length of the CDR3 is 13 residues. CDR1 and CDR2 (germline): MDHEN, SYDVKM. Between the trimmed V and J ends, which lost 7 bases and 4 bases, there was a span of 11 bases. CDR3: CASTDTLYNEQFF. The DNA of the CDR3 is TGTGCCAGCACGGATACCCTATACAATGAGCAGTTCTTC. Variable domain in full (rest from reference TRBV28 and TRBJ2-1): DVKVTQSSRYLVKRTGEKVFLECVQDMDHENMFWYRQDPGLGLRLIYFSYDVKMKEKGDIPEGYSVSREKKERFSLILESASTNQTSMYLCASTDTLYNEQFFGPGTRLTVL.

This sequence joins TRBV7-6 and TRBJ2-2; 11 bases line up with TRBD1. V lost 5 bases, J lost 4 bases, and 12 bases stayed unmatched. Germline CDR1 is SGHVS and CDR2 is FNYEAQ. The CDR3 is 18 amino acids. The CDR3 DNA follows: TGTGCCAGCAGCCTCCTCCAGAGGGGGACAGGGGGCACCGGGGAGCTGTTTTTT. Amino acid sequence: CASSLLQRGTGGTGELFF.

The table lists this clone with a few counts. This sample also contains other DNA sequences that code for the same CDR3. The chain uses TRBV6-1 and TRBJ1-1, with 9 bases that match TRBD1. The germline gives CDR1 MNHNS, CDR2 SASEGT. There are 13 residues in the CDR3. Losses at the gene ends were 8 bases for V and 4 bases for J; bases not matched to a gene: 5. The CDR3 coding sequence is TGTGCCAGCTCGGGACAGGGCTTCACTGAAGCTTTCTTT. As protein: CASSGQGFTEAFF.

The V and J genes are TRBV5-4 and TRBJ1-5, with 7 bases matching TRBD1. The CDR3 is 14 residues long. With 4 bases clipped from V and 4 bases from J, the junction kept 5 bases outside the gene matches. Germline V gene lookup returns CDR1 SGHNT and CDR2 YYREEE (reference sequence). CDR3 sequence: CASSADRANQPQHF. The CDR3 coding sequence is TGTGCCAGCAGCGCCGACAGGGCTAATCAGCCCCAGCATTTT. Full variable domain (missing parts from reference TRBV5-4 and TRBJ1-5): ETGVTQSPTHLIKTRGQQVTLRCSSQSGHNTVSWYQQALGQGPQFIFQYYREEENGRGNFPPRFSGLQFPNYSSELNVNALELDDSALYLCASSADRANQPQHFGDGTRLSIL.